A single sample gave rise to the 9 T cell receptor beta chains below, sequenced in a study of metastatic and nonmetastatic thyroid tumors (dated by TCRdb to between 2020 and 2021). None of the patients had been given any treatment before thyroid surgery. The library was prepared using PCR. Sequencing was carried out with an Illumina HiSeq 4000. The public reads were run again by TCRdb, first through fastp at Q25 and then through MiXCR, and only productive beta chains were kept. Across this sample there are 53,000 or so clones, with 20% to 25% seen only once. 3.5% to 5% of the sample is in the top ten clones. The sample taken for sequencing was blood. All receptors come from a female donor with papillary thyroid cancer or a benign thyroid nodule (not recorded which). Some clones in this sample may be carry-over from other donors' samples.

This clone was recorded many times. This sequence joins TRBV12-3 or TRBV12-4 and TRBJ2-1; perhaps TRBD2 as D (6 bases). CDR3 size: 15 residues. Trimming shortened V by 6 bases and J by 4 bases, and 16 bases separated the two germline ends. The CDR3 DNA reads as TGTGCCAGCAGCCGAACCGAGGGACTTTACAATGAGCAGTTCTTC. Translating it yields CASSRTEGLYNEQFF.

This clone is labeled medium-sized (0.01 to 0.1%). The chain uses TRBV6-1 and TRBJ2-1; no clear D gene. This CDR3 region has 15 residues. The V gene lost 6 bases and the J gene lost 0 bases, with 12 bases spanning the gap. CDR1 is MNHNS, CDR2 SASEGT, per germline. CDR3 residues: CASSERVGSYNEQFF. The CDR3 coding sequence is TGTGCCAGCAGCGAAAGGGTAGGCTCCTACAATGAGCAGTTCTTC.

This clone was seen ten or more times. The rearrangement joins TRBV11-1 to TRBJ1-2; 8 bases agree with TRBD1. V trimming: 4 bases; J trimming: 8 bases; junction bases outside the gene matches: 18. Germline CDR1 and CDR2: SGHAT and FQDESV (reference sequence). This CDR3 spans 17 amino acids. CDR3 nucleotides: TGTGCCAGCAGCTCTCAAACAGGGGGGAAGTTCTTGGAGGGCTACACCTTC. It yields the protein CASSSQTGGKFLEGYTF.

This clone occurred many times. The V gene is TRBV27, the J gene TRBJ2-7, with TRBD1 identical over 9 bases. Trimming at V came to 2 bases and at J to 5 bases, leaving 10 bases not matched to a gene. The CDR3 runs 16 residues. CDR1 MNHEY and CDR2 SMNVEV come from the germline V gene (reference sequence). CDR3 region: CASSLRGTTGGDEQYF. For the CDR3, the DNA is TGTGCCAGCAGTTTACGGGGCACGACAGGGGGGGACGAGCAGTACTTC.

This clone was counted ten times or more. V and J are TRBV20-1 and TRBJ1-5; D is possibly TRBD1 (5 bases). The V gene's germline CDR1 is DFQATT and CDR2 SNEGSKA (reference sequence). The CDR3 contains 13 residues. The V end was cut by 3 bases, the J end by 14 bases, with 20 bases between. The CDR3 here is CSASGTPNHLKHF. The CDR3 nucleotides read TGCAGTGCTAGCGGGACTCCTAATCATCTGAAGCATTTT.

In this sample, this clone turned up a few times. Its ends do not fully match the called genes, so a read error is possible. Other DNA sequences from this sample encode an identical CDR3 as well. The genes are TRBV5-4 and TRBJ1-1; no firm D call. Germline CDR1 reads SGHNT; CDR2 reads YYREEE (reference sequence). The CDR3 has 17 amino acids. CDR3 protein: CASSSYGSVGMNTEAFF. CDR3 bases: TGTGCCAGCAGCTCCTACGGGTCTGTAGGGATGAATACTGAAGCTTTCTTT.

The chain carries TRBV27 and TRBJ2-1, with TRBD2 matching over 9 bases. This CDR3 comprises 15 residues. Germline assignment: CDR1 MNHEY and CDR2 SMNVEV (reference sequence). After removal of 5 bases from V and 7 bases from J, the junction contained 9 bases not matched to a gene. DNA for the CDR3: TGTGCCAGCAGTCTCCTAGCGGGACGGTTGAATGAGCAGTTCTTC. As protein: CASSLLAGRLNEQFF.

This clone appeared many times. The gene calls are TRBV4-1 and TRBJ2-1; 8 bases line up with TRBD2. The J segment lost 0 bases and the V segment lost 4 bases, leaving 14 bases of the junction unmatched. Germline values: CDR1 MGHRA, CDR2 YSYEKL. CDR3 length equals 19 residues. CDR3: CASSLRVSGSSSSYNEQFF. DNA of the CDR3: TGCGCCAGCAGCCTCCGAGTCAGCGGGAGTTCTAGCTCCTACAATGAGCAGTTCTTC.

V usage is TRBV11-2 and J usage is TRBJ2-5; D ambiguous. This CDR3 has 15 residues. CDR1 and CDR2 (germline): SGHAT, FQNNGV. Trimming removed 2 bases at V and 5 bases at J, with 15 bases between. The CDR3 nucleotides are TGTGCCAGCAGCTTATCATTGGTCGGATGGGAGACCCAGTACTTC. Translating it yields CASSLSLVGWETQYF.